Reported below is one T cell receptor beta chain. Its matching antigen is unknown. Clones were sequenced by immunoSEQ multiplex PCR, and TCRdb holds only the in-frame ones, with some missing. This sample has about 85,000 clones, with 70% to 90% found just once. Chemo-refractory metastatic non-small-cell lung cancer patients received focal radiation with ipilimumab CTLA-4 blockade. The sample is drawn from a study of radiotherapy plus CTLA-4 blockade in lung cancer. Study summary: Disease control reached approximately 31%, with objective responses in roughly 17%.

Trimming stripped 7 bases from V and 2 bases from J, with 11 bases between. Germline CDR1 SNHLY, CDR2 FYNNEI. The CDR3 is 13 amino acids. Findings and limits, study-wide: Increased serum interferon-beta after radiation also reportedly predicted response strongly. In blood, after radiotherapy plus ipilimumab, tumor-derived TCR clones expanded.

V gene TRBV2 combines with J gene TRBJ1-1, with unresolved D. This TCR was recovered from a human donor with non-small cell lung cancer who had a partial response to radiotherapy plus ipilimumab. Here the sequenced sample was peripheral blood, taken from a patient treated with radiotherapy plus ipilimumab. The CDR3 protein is CASNFRKNTEAFF. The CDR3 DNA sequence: TGTGCCAGCAACTTCAGGAAAAACACTGAAGCTTTCTTT. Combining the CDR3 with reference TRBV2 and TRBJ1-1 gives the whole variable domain EPEVTQTPSHQVTQMGQEVILRCVPISNHLYFYWYRQILGQKVEFLVSFYNNEISEKSEIFDDQFSVERPDGSNFTLKIRSTKLEDSAMYFCASNFRKNTEAFFGQGTRLTVV.